Below, 10 T cell receptor beta chains from the same sample are listed, as sequenced in a study of regulatory T cells in long-lasting Graves disease. Investigators prepared the TCR beta libraries by applying iRepertoire HTBI primers and Arm-PCR of CDR3 regions. TCRdb fed the multiplex PCR reads into MiXCR, producing one record per CDR3 protein. The sample holds about 420,000 distinct CDR3 sequences; about 17% are singletons and the top ten take about 23%. Specified time point: newly diagnosed GD, antithyroid drugs for less than 3 months. PBMC RNA was the source of the TCR library. This sample was also put to use in a study of T cells in Graves' hyperthyroidism and ophthalmopathy.

The sample in question was peripheral blood mononuclear cells (PBMCs), obtained at new diagnosis, from a patient treated with antithyroid drugs. The receptors were sampled from a woman aged 18-29 years with Graves disease.

This clonotype appeared a few times. V and J are TRBV6-5 and TRBJ2-4; no clear D gene. The CDR3 is 17 amino acids. V lost 0 bases and J 1 base, leaving 13 bases between the germline ends. Germline CDR1 and CDR2: MNHEY and SVGAGI. The CDR3 DNA reads as TGTGCCAGCAGTTACTCAGGCGCGTTTGGGGCCAAAAACATTCAGTACTTC. Protein: CASSYSGAFGAKNIQYF.

This clonotype was counted at least ten times. The V call is TRBV7-2, the J call TRBJ1-5; 7 bases fit TRBD1. The length of the CDR3 is 18 residues. J was trimmed by 0 bases and V by 3 bases; bases with no gene match: 11. Looked up from germline, CDR1 is SGHTA and CDR2 is FQGNSA. CDR3 amino acids: CASSFALGTVHSNQPQHF. DNA for the CDR3: TGTGCCAGCAGCTTCGCCCTCGGGACAGTTCATAGCAATCAGCCCCAGCATTTT.

This clonotype was seen repeatedly, ten times or more. This CDR3 reads CASSPIAGRYEQYF. In DNA, the CDR3 is TGTGCCAGCAGCCCCATAGCGGGAAGGTACGAGCAGTACTTC. The J gene is TRBJ2-7, the V gene TRBV7-2; 8 bases map to TRBD2. The CDR3 is 14 amino acids. Germline values: CDR1 SGHTA, CDR2 FQGNSA. Germline trimming cut 5 bases from V and 4 bases from J; bases unmatched to any gene: 7. The whole variable domain, remainder taken from reference TRBV7-2 and TRBJ2-7, is GAGVSQSPSNKVTEKGKDVELRCDPISGHTALYWYRQSLGQGLEFLIYFQGNSAPDKSGLPSDRFSAERTGGSVSTLTIQRTQQEDSAVYLCASSPIAGRYEQYFGPGTRLTVT.

This clonotype occurred many times. The V gene is TRBV20-1, the J gene TRBJ2-1; tentative D call: TRBD1 (6 bases). The V gene lost 3 bases and the J gene lost 7 bases, with 7 bases spanning the gap. There are 11 residues in the CDR3. The V gene's germline CDR1 is DFQATT and CDR2 SNEGSKA (reference sequence). The CDR3 DNA sequence: TGCAGTGCTAGTAGGGGGAATGAGCAGTTCTTC. Its protein product is CSASRGNEQFF.

The sample holds many counts of this clonotype. The V and J genes are TRBV5-6 and TRBJ2-3, with 12 bases aligning to TRBD2. CDR3 length: 18 amino acids. Germline V gene lookup returns CDR1 SGHDT and CDR2 YYEEEE. V lost 2 bases, J lost 0 bases, and 7 bases stayed unmatched. The CDR3 bases are TGTGCCAGCAGCTTTCGACTAGCGGGAGAGGTGAGCACAGATACGCAGTATTTT. Translating gives CASSFRLAGEVSTDTQYF.

This clonotype occurred many times. The genes are TRBV6-5 and TRBJ2-1; 7 positions match TRBD1. The CDR3 covers 15 residues. J lost 2 bases, V lost 2 bases, and 3 bases had no gene match. The germline V gene has CDR1 MNHEY and CDR2 SVGAGI. The CDR3 loop is CASSYQDRAYNEQFF. CDR3 DNA sequence: TGTGCCAGCAGTTACCAAGACAGGGCCTACAATGAGCAGTTCTTC.

Worth noting for this clonotype: No conserved phenylalanine or tryptophan is present at the end of the CDR3, so a read error is the likely explanation. This chain joins TRBV5-1 and TRBJ2-2; D is perhaps TRBD1 (6 bases). This CDR3 comprises 14 residues. Germline V gene sequence: CDR1 SGHRS, CDR2 YFSETQ. CDR3 sequence reads: CASSSTTGSGELFS. The CDR3 nucleotides are TGTGCCAGCAGCTCGACTACAGGGTCCGGGGAGCTGTTTTCT.

Points on this clonotype: The likely explanation is a read error, given a far larger clone one base away. This chain links TRBV28 with TRBJ2-5, with 8 bases matching TRBD2. The J call is doubtful: the DNA matches TRBJ2-1 better. The CDR3 is 16 residues long. CDR1 and CDR2 (germline): MDHEN, SYDVKM. For the CDR3, the DNA is TGTGCCAGCAGTTTTGTGACGGGAGGGCCCCACAATGAGCAGTTCTTC. Translated, it gives CASSFVTGGPHNEQFF.

This clonotype was counted at least ten times. The rearrangement uses TRBV28 and TRBJ1-1; unclear D gene. This CDR3 region has 12 residues. CDR1 MDHEN and CDR2 SYDVKM come from the germline V gene. Trimming removed 3 bases at V and 7 bases at J, with 9 bases between. The CDR3 DNA reads TGTGCCAGCAGTTTTGATACCCTTGAAGCTTTCTTT. It yields the protein CASSFDTLEAFF.

This clonotype was detected many times. The V call is TRBV28, the J call TRBJ1-1; D remains unclear. CDR3 length: 13 residues. Trimming shortened V by 3 bases and J by 1 base, and 6 bases separated the two germline ends. Germline CDR1 reads MDHEN; CDR2 reads SYDVKM. CDR3 nucleotides: TGTGCCAGCAGTTTGCCGGGGAACACTGAAGCTTTCTTT. Protein product: CASSLPGNTEAFF.